These T cell receptor beta chains were read from a single sample in a study of blood T cell repertoires in COVID-19. This table comes from immunoSEQ multiplex PCR, and its TCRdb copy is limited to in-frame clones, with some not included. The data contain some 160,000 clones, about 87% of them singletons. The sequenced material came from peripheral blood. The receptors were sampled from a woman aged 70-85 years with COVID-19, enrolled during active disease. CDR3s include the opening cysteine and the closing phenylalanine or tryptophan. Each record gives: V gene, D gene, clone size, J gene, CDR3 DNA, CDR3 protein. A D gene is named only where the DNA matches it firmly. Clone size is not always given. Where it is, it says once, few, many or a class for expanded clones.

>TRBV7-2|TRBD2|-|TRBJ2-3
TGTGCCAGCAGCCCTTTCCGGGGGGGAACAGATACGCAGTATTTT
CASSPFRGGTDTQYF
>TRBV19|-|-|TRBJ2-6
TGTGCCAGTAGTCCAAGGGGCTCTGGGGCCAACGTCCTGACTTTC
CASSPRGSGANVLTF
>TRBV4-2|TRBD1|few|TRBJ1-2
TGTGCCAGCACCGCCAAGACAGGGGGCCGGGGCTACACCTTC
CASTAKTGGRGYTF
>TRBV5-1|TRBD2|-|TRBJ2-5
TGCGCCAGCAGCCCGGGCGCGGCTAGCGGGGGGACACAAGAGACCCAGTACTTC
CASSPGAASGGTQETQYF
>TRBV10-1|-|few|TRBJ2-4
TGCGCCAGCAAGGGTTACGGGGTCTGTCAGTACTTC
CASKGYGVCQYF
>TRBV2|-|-|TRBJ1-2
TGTGCCAGCAATCGGGACATCGCGGTGGGCTACACCTTC
CASNRDIAVGYTF
>TRBV6-1|-|-|TRBJ1-1
TGTGCCAGCAGTGAAGCAAGGGGACAAGGGCCTGAAGCTTTCTTT
CASSEARGQGPEAFF
>TRBV19|-|-|TRBJ2-3
TGTGCCAGTAGTATGGGCGGGCCAGATACGCAGTATTTT
CASSMGGPDTQYF
>TRBV28|TRBD2|-|TRBJ2-1
TGTGCCAGCAGTCTAGCGGGGGGTAACAATGAGCAGTTCTTC
CASSLAGGNNEQFF
>TRBV2|TRBD1|-|TRBJ1-3
TGTGCCAGCAGTGGACAGGGGACCGTCTCTGGAAACACCATATATTTT
CASSGQGTVSGNTIYF
>TRBV5-1|TRBD1|-|TRBJ1-1
TGCGCCAGCAGCTTTGAGGGGGCGAACACTGAAGCTTTCTTT
CASSFEGANTEAFF
>TRBV5-4|TRBD1|once|TRBJ2-3
TGTGCCAGCAGCCTCTCTCAGGGACAGGGTGCAGATACGCAGTATTTT
CASSLSQGQGADTQYF
>TRBV2|TRBD1|-|TRBJ2-7
TGTGCCAGCAGTACCGACAGGGACCCATTCTACGAGCAGTACTTC
CASSTDRDPFYEQYF
>TRBV11-1|TRBD1|-|TRBJ2-2
TGTGCCAGCAGCCGGACAGGTCTGGGCACCGGGGAGCTGTTTTTT
CASSRTGLGTGELFF
>TRBV27|TRBD1|-|TRBJ1-1
TGTGCCAGCAGAAGGGGTGGACAGGTTTTCTCCTCGACTGAAGCTTTCTTT
CASRRGGQVFSSTEAFF
>TRBV10-1|-|-|TRBJ1-1
TGCGCCAGCAGTGAGATTAGGAACACTGAAGCTTTCTTT
CASSEIRNTEAFF
>TRBV11-2|-|few|TRBJ1-2
TGTGCCAGCAGCTGGCTGACAGGCGGATACTATGGCTACACCTTC
CASSWLTGGYYGYTF
>TRBV28|-|-|TRBJ1-1
TGTGCCAGCAGTTTAACGTCACAGCTCATGAACACTGAAGCTTTCTTT
CASSLTSQLMNTEAFF
>TRBV7-9|-|-|TRBJ2-7
TGTGCCACCGCCAGTGGTCTCTCTCAAGAGCAGTACTTC
CATASGLSQEQYF
>TRBV9|-|-|TRBJ2-5
TGTGCCAGCAGCGTAGGCACCAGGGGAGAGACCCAGTACTTC
CASSVGTRGETQYF
>TRBV9|-|-|TRBJ2-3
TGTGCCAGCAGCGTAGTGGGGGGTACTAGCACAGATACGCAGTATTTT
CASSVVGGTSTDTQYF
>TRBV10-3|TRBD1|-|TRBJ2-2
TGTGCCATCAGGGACAGGGTGTCCGGGGAGCTGTTTTTT
CAIRDRVSGELFF
>TRBV14|-|-|TRBJ1-2
TGTGCCAGCAGGGAGGAGGGGAGAGGCTACACCTTC
CASREEGRGYTF
>TRBV25-1|-|-|TRBJ1-2
TGTGCCAGCCGAAGGGGAGGGACCTATGGCTACACCTTC
CASRRGGTYGYTF
>TRBV3-1/TRBV3-2|-|-|TRBJ1-5
TGTGCCAGCAGCCAAGGCGGGGGTCAGCCCCAGCATTTT
CASSQGGGQPQHF
>TRBV5-1|TRBD2|-|TRBJ2-3
TGCGCCAGCAGGACTAGCGGGGTGACGGATACGCAGTATTTT
CASRTSGVTDTQYF
>TRBV3-1/TRBV3-2|-|-|TRBJ2-5
TGTGCCAGCAGCCAAGGGGCGGTGGCCGGGACTTTCGTGGGGACCCAGTACTTC
CASSQGAVAGTFVGTQYF
>TRBV28|TRBD1|-|TRBJ1-1
TGTGCCAGCAGAAGCCAGGGGGCGGGCACTGAAGCTTTCTTT
CASRSQGAGTEAFF
>TRBV5-8|-|-|TRBJ1-6
TGTGCCAGCAGCTTGTTTCGTGGAAGGGGTAGCTCCTATAATTCACCCCTCCACTTT
CASSLFRGRGSSYNSPLHF
>TRBV11-2|-|-|TRBJ2-5
TGTGCCAGCAGCTTAGATCTGGGAGAAGAGACCCAGTACTTC
CASSLDLGEETQYF
>TRBV20-1|-|-|TRBJ1-5
TGCAGTGCTAGTGCGGGGAACCAGCCCCAGCATTTT
CSASAGNQPQHF
>TRBV28|-|-|TRBJ1-2
-
CASSSSTGDGYTF
>TRBV3-1/TRBV3-2|-|-|TRBJ1-3
TGTGCCAGCAGCCCGGCCCCAACCAGGGTAAACACCATATATTTT
CASSPAPTRVNTIYF